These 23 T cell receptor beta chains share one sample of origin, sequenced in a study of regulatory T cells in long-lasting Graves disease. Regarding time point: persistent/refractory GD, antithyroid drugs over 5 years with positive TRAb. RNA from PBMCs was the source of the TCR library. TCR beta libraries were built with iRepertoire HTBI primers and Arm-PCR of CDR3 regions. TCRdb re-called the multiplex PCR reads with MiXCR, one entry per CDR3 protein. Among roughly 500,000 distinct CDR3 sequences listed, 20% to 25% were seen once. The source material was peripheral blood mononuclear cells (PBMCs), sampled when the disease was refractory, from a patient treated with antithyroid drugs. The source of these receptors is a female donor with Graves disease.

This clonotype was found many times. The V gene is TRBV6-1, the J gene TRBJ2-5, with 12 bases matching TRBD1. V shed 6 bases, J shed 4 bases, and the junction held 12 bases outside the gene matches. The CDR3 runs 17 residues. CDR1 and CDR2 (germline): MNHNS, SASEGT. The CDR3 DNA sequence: TGTGCCAGCAGACAGGGACAGGGGGCGATTTCGGCAGAGACCCAGTACTTC. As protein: CASRQGQGAISAETQYF.

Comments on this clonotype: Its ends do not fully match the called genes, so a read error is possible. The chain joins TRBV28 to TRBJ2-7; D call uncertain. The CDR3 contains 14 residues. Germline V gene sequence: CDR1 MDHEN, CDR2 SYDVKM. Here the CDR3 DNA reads TGTGCCAGCAGTTTAGGTTTAAGCTCCTACGAGCGGTACTTC. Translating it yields CASSLGLSSYERYF.

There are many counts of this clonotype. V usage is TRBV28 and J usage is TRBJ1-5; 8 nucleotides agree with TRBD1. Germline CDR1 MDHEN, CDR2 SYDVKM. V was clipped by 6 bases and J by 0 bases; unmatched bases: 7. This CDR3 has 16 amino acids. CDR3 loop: CASRRQGTYSNQPQHF. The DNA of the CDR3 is TGTGCCAGCAGAAGACAGGGGACCTATAGCAATCAGCCCCAGCATTTT.

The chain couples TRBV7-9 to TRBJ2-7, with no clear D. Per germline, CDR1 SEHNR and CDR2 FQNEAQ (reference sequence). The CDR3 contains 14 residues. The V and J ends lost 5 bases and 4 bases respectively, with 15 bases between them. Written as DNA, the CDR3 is TGTGCCAGCAGCCCACCGACGGAGCTATACGAGCAGTACTTC. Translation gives CASSPPTELYEQYF.

The CDR3 nucleotides read TGTGCCAGCAGCTTCACCCTCTATGGCCGAATCTACGAGCAGTACTTC. Its protein product is CASSFTLYGRIYEQYF. The chain links TRBV7-2 to TRBJ2-7, with D hard to call. V dropped 3 bases and J dropped 3 bases, with 18 bases sitting between them. Germline lookup yields CDR1 SGHTA and CDR2 FQGNSA. This CDR3 comprises 16 residues.

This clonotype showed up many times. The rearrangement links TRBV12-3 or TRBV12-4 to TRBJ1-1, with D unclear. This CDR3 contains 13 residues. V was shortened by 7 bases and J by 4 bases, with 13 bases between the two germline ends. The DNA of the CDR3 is TGTGCCAGCATCCCGGGTCCGAGCACTGAAGCTTTCTTT. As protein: CASIPGPSTEAFF.

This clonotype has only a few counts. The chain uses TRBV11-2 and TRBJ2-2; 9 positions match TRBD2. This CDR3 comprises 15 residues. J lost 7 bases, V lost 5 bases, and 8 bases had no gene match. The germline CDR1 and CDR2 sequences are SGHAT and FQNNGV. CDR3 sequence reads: CASSRGGGADGELFF. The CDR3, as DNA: TGTGCCAGCAGCCGCGGGGGGGGCGCAGACGGGGAGCTGTTTTTT.

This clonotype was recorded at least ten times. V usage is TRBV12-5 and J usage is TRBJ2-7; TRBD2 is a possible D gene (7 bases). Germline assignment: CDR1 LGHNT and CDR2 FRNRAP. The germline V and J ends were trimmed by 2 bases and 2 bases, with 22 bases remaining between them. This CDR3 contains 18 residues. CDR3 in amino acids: CASGLRLGGEHRAYEQYF. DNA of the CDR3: TGTGCTAGTGGTTTGAGGCTAGGGGGGGAACACCGCGCCTACGAGCAGTACTTC.

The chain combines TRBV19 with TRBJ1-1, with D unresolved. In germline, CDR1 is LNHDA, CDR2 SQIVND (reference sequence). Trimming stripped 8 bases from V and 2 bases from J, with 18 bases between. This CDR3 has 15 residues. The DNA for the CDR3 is TGTGCCAGTCGCGTAGGGCCGATCATAAACACTGAAGCTTTCTTT. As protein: CASRVGPIINTEAFF.

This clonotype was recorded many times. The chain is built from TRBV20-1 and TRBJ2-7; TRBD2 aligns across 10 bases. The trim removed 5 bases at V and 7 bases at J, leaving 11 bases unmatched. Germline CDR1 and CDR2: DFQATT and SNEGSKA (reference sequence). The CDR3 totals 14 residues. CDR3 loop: CSALTGTSAGEQYF. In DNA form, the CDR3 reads TGCAGTGCTTTAACCGGGACTAGCGCTGGAGAGCAGTACTTC.

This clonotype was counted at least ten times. CDR3 coding DNA: TGTGCCAGCAGTTTAACTACAGGGGGCGCCTATGGCTACACCTTC. Protein product: CASSLTTGGAYGYTF. The rearrangement uses TRBV28 and TRBJ1-2, with 9 bases aligning to TRBD1. V lost 2 bases to trimming and J lost 4 bases; unmatched junction nucleotides: 5. CDR1 and CDR2 (germline): MDHEN, SYDVKM. The CDR3 is made up of 15 amino acids.

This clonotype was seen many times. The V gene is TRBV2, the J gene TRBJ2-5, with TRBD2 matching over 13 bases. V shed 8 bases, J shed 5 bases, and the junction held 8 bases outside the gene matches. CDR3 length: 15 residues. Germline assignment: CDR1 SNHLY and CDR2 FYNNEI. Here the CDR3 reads CASGGLAGEGETQYF. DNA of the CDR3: TGTGCCAGCGGAGGACTAGCGGGGGAGGGGGAGACCCAGTACTTC.

CDR3 nucleotide sequence: TGTGCCAGTGTAGGCGTTCAGTCTGGGGCCAACGTCCTGACTTTC. Translating it yields CASVGVQSGANVLTF. J is TRBJ2-6 and V is TRBV19; D uncertain. V shed 8 bases and J shed 1 base, with 12 bases lying between them. The CDR3 loop spans 15 amino acids. The germline gives CDR1 LNHDA, CDR2 SQIVND (reference sequence).

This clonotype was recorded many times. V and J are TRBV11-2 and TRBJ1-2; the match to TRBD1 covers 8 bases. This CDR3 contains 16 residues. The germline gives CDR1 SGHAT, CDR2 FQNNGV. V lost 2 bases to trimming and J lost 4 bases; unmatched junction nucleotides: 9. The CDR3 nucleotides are TGTGCCAGCAGCTTAAACCCCGGACAGGGCGGCTATGGCTACACCTTC. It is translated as CASSLNPGQGGYGYTF.

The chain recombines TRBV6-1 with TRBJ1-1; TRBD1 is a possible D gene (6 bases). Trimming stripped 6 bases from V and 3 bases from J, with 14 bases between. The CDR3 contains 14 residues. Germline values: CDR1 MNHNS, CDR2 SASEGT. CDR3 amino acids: CASRTNREDTEAFF. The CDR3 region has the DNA TGTGCCAGCAGGACCAACAGGGAAGACACTGAAGCTTTCTTT.

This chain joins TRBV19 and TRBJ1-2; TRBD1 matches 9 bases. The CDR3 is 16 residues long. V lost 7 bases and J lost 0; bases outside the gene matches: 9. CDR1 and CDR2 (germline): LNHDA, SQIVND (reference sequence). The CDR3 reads CASTLMGTGTNYGYTF. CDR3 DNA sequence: TGTGCCAGTACCCTCATGGGGACAGGGACTAACTATGGCTACACCTTC.

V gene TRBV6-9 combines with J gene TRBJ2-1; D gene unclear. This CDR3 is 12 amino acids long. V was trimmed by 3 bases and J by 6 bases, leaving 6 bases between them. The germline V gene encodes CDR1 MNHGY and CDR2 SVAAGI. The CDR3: CASSYKGNEQFF. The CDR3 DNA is TGTGCCAGCAGTTACAAGGGCAATGAGCAGTTCTTC.

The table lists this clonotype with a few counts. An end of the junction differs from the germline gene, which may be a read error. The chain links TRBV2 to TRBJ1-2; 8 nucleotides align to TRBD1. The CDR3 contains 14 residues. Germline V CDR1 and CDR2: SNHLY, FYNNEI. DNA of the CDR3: TGTGCCAGCAGTGAAGCGCCTGAGACAGGGGTCGAAACGTTC. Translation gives CASSEAPETGVETF.

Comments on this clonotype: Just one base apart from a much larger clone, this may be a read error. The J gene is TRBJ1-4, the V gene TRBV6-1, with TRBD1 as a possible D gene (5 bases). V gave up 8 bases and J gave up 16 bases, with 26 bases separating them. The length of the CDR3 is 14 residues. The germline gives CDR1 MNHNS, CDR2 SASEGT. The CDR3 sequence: CASWGGRFPRKAFF. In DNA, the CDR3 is TGTGCCAGCTGGGGCGGGAGGTTCCCCAGGAAGGCGTTTTTT.

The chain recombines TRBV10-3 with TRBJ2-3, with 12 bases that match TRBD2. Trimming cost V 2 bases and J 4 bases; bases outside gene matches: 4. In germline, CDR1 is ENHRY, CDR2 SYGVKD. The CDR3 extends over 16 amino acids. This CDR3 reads CAISERLAGVSDTQYF. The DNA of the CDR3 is TGTGCCATCAGTGAGCGACTAGCGGGAGTGTCAGATACGCAGTATTTT.

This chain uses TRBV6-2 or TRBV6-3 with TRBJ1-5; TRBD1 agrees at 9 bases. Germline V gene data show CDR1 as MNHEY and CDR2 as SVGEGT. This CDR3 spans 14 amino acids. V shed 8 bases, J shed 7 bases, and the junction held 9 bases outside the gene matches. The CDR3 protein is CASAAGTGSQPQHF. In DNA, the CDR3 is TGTGCCAGCGCGGCCGGGACAGGGTCCCAGCCCCAGCATTTT.

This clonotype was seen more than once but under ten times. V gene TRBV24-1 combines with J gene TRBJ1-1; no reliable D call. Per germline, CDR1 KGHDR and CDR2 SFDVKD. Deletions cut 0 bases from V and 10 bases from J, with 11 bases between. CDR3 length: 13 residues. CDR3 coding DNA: TGTGCCACCAGTGATTTGACGGAGGGAAGAGCTTTCTTT. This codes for CATSDLTEGRAFF.

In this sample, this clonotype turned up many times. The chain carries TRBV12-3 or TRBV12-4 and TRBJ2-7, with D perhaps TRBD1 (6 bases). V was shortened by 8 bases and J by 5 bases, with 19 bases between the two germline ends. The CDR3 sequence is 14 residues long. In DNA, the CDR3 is TGTGCCAGCTCTCCTTCACAGGGTTCCCACGAGCAGTACTTC. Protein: CASSPSQGSHEQYF.